The 20 T cell receptor beta chains below were found in one sample sequenced in a study of CD8 T cell repertoires and HIV-1 epitope variants (dated by TCRdb to the early 2020s). The antigens of these receptors remain unknown. Library preparation used the immunoSEQ multiplex PCR assay. As stored in TCRdb, this immuneACCESS dataset retains in-frame rearrangements with V and J assigned. A fraction of the clones does not appear; measured against another copy, unresolved V genes explain less than half of the discrepancy, and the remainder lacks a known reason. The sample table shows a few thousand clones, and around three fifths are seen once. The ten most abundant clones make up 45% to 50% of the sample. Material: cultured CD8+ T cells derived from PBMCs. The source of these receptors is a male donor with HIV.

This clone was detected only a few times. The chain has TRBV13 and TRBJ1-2; TRBD1 might be the D (5 bases). Germline loops: CDR1 PRHDT, CDR2 FYEKMQ (reference sequence). The CDR3 has 15 amino acids. V gave up 11 bases and J gave up 12 bases, with 31 bases separating them. This chain's CDR3 is CAAGSFGQGDSINTF. CDR3 bases: TGTGCCGCCGGGTCCTTCGGGCAGGGAGATTCTATAAACACCTTC.

This chain connects TRBV5-1 to TRBJ2-1; 9 bases align to TRBD2. The ends lost 0 bases at V and 3 bases at J; junction bases unmatched: 1. CDR1 and CDR2 from the germline V gene are SGHRS and YFSETQ. The CDR3 runs to 15 residues. The DNA of the CDR3 is TGCGCCAGCAGCTTGGCTAGCGGGGTCTACAATGAGCAGTTCTTC. The encoded protein is CASSLASGVYNEQFF.

The rearrangement joins TRBV5-6 to TRBJ2-7; TRBD1 might be the D (5 bases). The length of the CDR3 is 18 residues. The V end was cut by 4 bases, the J end by 1 base, with 24 bases between. Germline V gives CDR1 SGHDT, CDR2 YYEEEE. As DNA, the CDR3 is TGTGCCAGCAGCCCTGCAGGGAACCCTGGGGCCGATTCCTACGAGCAGTACTTC. Residues: CASSPAGNPGADSYEQYF.

The chain joins TRBV5-1 to TRBJ2-1, with TRBD1 as a possible D gene (5 bases). V was trimmed by 0 bases and J by 8 bases, leaving 18 bases between them. Germline loops: CDR1 SGHRS, CDR2 YFSETQ. CDR3 size: 16 residues. CDR3 DNA sequence: TGCGCCAGCAGCTTGGTCTCCGCCCTTAGGGGCGATGAGCAGTTCTTC. It translates to CASSLVSALRGDEQFF.

CDR3 in amino acids: CASSQTYRGRQPQHF. The CDR3 DNA sequence: TGCGCCAGCAGCCAAACTTACAGGGGGCGTCAGCCCCAGCATTTT. J is TRBJ1-5 and V is TRBV4-3, with TRBD1 matching 9 bases. Trimming cost V 2 bases and J 6 bases; bases outside gene matches: 5. The CDR3 is 15 amino acids. Germline loops: CDR1 LGHNA, CDR2 YSLEER.

Within the sample, this clone is medium-sized. The chain joins TRBV7-2 to TRBJ2-3, with 16 positions matching TRBD2. Germline V gene sequence: CDR1 SGHTA, CDR2 FQGNSA. Germline trimming cut 3 bases from V and 2 bases from J; bases unmatched to any gene: 2. The CDR3 covers 17 residues. CDR3 sequence reads: CASSLGLAGGPTDTQYF. CDR3 DNA sequence: TGTGCCAGCAGCTTGGGACTAGCGGGAGGGCCCACAGATACGCAGTATTTT. Supplemented by reference TRBV7-2 and TRBJ2-3, the full variable domain reads GAGVSQSPSNKVTEKGKDVELRCDPISGHTALYWYRQSLGQGLEFLIYFQGNSAPDKSGLPSDRFSAERTGGSVSTLTIQRTQQEDSAVYLCASSLGLAGGPTDTQYFGPGTRLTVL.

The chain recombines TRBV4-2 with TRBJ2-2; D remains unclear. CDR1 LGHNA and CDR2 YNFKEQ come from the germline V gene. The CDR3 has 14 residues. Trimming shortened V by 1 base and J by 1 base, and 4 bases separated the two germline ends. Here the CDR3 DNA reads TGTGCCAGCAGCCAAGGGCAGAACACCGGGGAGCTGTTTTTT. It codes for CASSQGQNTGELFF.

The chain employs TRBV21-1 and TRBJ2-3; the table's D call of TRBD2 was not tested on the DNA. TRBV21-1 counts as a pseudogene. This CDR3 is built from 16 residues. The CDR3 DNA sequence: TGTGCCAGCAGCAAAGATAAGGGAGCTGCCACAGATACGCAGTATTTT. Translated, it gives CASSKDKGAATDTQYF.

A few counts support this clone. The chain combines TRBV19 with TRBJ2-1, with 12 nucleotides matching TRBD2. V was clipped by 2 bases and J by 2 bases; unmatched bases: 1. The CDR3 runs 16 residues. Germline V gives CDR1 LNHDA, CDR2 SQIVND (reference sequence). The CDR3, as DNA: TGTGCCAGTAGTATACGGACTAGCGGGACCTACAATGAGCAGTTCTTC. Its translation is CASSIRTSGTYNEQFF.

The J gene is TRBJ1-3, the V gene TRBV19, with 7 bases identical to TRBD1. Germline CDR1 reads LNHDA; CDR2 reads SQIVND (reference sequence). CDR3 length: 16 residues. V gave up 10 bases and J gave up 0 bases; unmatched junction bases: 12. The CDR3 loop is CATDRRPFLSGNTIYF. The CDR3 DNA sequence: TGTGCCACGGACAGGAGGCCCTTCCTCTCTGGAAACACCATATATTTT.

V gene TRBV6-4 combines with J gene TRBJ1-2; 12 bases match TRBD1. CDR1 is MRHNA and CDR2 is SNTAGT in the germline V gene. V dropped 4 bases and J dropped 4; count of bases not matched to a gene: 13. This CDR3 region has 18 residues. CDR3 sequence (DNA): TGTGCCAGCAGTGTCCCCCCCAGGGACAGGGGGCTTGTCTATGGCTACACCTTC. Translated: CASSVPPRDRGLVYGYTF.

The CDR3 DNA reads TGTGCCAGCAGCCAAAAATTACCGGGACAGGGGGCGAGCGAGCAGTACTTC. The encoded protein is CASSQKLPGQGASEQYF. The chain employs TRBV14 and TRBJ2-7; 12 bases map to TRBD1. The V and J ends lost 2 bases and 6 bases, in that order; junction bases with no gene match: 11. Germline V gives CDR1 SGHDN, CDR2 FVKESK. CDR3 length equals 17 residues.

The CDR3 bases are TGTGCCAGCAGCCAATCCTCGGGGGGGCCGAATGAGCAGTTCTTC. It is translated as CASSQSSGGPNEQFF. The rearrangement uses TRBV7-9 and TRBJ2-1, with TRBD2 matching over 8 bases. There are 15 residues in the CDR3. CDR1 is SEHNR and CDR2 is FQNEAQ in the germline V gene (reference sequence). The J segment lost 7 bases and the V segment lost 5 bases, leaving 10 bases of the junction unmatched. The full variable domain, its missing parts supplied by reference TRBV7-9 and TRBJ2-1, is DTGVSQNPRHKITKRGQNVTFRCDPISEHNRLYWYRQTLGQGPEFLTYFQNEAQLEKSRLLSDRFSAERPKGSFSTLEIQRTEQGDSAMYLCASSQSSGGPNEQFFGPGTRLTVL.

J is TRBJ1-1 and V is TRBV7-9; D ambiguous. The germline V and J ends were trimmed by 1 base and 2 bases, with 8 bases remaining between them. From germline, CDR1 is SEHNR and CDR2 FQNEAQ (reference sequence). The CDR3 consists of 14 residues. This CDR3 reads CASSLVLSNTEAFF. The CDR3, as DNA: TGTGCCAGCAGCTTAGTACTCAGCAACACTGAAGCTTTCTTT. Full variable domain (missing parts from reference TRBV7-9 and TRBJ1-1): DTGVSQNPRHKITKRGQNVTFRCDPISEHNRLYWYRQTLGQGPEFLTYFQNEAQLEKSRLLSDRFSAERPKGSFSTLEIQRTEQGDSAMYLCASSLVLSNTEAFFGQGTRLTVV.

This clone has more than one count but fewer than ten. This rearrangement joins TRBV6-5 to TRBJ2-7; D ambiguous. The V end lost 2 bases, the J end lost 5 bases, and 4 bases lay between the germline ends. This CDR3 contains 11 residues. Germline V gene sequence: CDR1 MNHEY, CDR2 SVGAGI. As DNA, the CDR3 is TGTGCCAGCAGTTACGGGGACGAGCAGTACTTC. It encodes CASSYGDEQYF.

The rearrangement links TRBV2 to TRBJ2-1; no firm D call. This CDR3 contains 13 residues. Trimming stripped 6 bases from V and 0 bases from J, with 6 bases between. Germline values: CDR1 SNHLY, CDR2 FYNNEI. The CDR3 loop is CASSYSSYNEQFF. CDR3 bases: TGTGCCAGCAGCTATAGCTCCTACAATGAGCAGTTCTTC.

Details on this clone: The junction and the germline gene differ at one end; a read error may be behind it. This chain links TRBV7-9 with TRBJ1-1; tentatively, D is TRBD1 (5 bases). Germline lookup yields CDR1 SEHNR and CDR2 FQNEAQ (reference sequence). The CDR3 is 16 residues long. Here the CDR3 reads CASSQDVGQGNTEAFF. The CDR3 DNA is TGCGCCAGCAGCCAAGATGTTGGGCAGGGGAACACTGAAGCTTTCTTT.

V gene TRBV11-3 combines with J gene TRBJ1-5; TRBD1 matches 9 bases. The CDR3 is 18 amino acids. Unmatched junction bases numbered 10, after V lost 0 bases and J lost 4 bases. From germline, CDR1 is SGHNT and CDR2 YENEEA. The CDR3, as DNA: TGTGCCAGCAGCTTAGATGACCGGGACAGGGTTAAGAATCAGCCCCAGCATTTT. It yields the protein CASSLDDRDRVKNQPQHF.

This chain links TRBV28 with TRBJ2-7; D might be TRBD2 (5 bases). This CDR3 is built from 14 residues. Germline V gives CDR1 MDHEN, CDR2 SYDVKM. The V and J ends lost 7 bases and 0 bases respectively, with 13 bases between them. This CDR3 reads CASKREESSYEQYF. CDR3 DNA sequence: TGTGCCAGCAAACGGGAAGAGAGCTCCTACGAGCAGTACTTC.

V gene TRBV11-3 combines with J gene TRBJ2-1; 9 bases match TRBD1. This CDR3 is built from 17 residues. The V gene end was trimmed by 8 bases and the J gene end by 9 bases; junction bases not matched to a gene: 20. Germline V gives CDR1 SGHNT, CDR2 YENEEA. CDR3 bases: TGTGCCAGCTCCGCTAGGGGGGGGACAGGGAGGCTGGGTGAGCAGTTCTTC. This codes for CASSARGGTGRLGEQFF. The whole variable domain, remainder taken from reference TRBV11-3 and TRBJ2-1, is EAGVVQSPRYKIIEKKQPVAFWCNPISGHNTLYWYLQNLGQGPELLIRYENEEAVDDSQLPKDRFSAERLKGVDSTLKIQPAELGDSAVYLCASSARGGTGRLGEQFFGPGTRLTVL.